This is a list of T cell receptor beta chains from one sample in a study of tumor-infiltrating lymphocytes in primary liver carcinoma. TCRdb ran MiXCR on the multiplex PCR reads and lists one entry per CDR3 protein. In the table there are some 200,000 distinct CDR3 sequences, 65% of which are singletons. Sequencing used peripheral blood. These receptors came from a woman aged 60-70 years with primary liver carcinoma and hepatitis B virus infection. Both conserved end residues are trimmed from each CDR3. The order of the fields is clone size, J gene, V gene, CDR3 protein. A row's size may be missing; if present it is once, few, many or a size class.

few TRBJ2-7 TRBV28 ASSQQRRPY
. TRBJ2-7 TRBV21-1 VSSKPSLSYEQY
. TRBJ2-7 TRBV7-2 ASSSIGGQKYYEQY
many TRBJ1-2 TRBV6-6 ASSYGGSGGSYGYT
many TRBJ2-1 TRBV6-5 ASSRRSSYNEQF
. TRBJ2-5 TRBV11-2 AGILRSRQETQY
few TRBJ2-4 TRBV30 AWSRGASVIAKNIQY
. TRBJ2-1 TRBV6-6 ASNSKASSYNEQF
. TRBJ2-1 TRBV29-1 SVMGQGGSEQL
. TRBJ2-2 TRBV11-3 ASSLGTRRTGDLF
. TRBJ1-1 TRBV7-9 VTKRNTEAF
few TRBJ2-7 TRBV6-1 ASSEVCGAIGTCEQY
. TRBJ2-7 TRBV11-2 ANSLTIEQY
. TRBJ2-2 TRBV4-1 AGEGDTGDLF
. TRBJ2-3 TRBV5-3 ARSLATEEVLTGTQY
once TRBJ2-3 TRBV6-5 ASTGSSSTDTQY
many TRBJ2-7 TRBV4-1 ASSHSSGSRYEQY
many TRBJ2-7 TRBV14 ASSHKHGQY
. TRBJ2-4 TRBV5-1 ASSLGVTKAKNIQY
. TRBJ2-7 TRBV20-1 SADPTSGSLREQY
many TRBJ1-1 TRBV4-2 ASSQTTLSYTEAF
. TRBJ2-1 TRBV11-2 ASSLTRGQGYSGEQF
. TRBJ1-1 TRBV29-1 SCWGGGGNTEAS
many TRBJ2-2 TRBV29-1 SVGASGSVWTGELF
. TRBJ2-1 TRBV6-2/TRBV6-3 TSSRLTSGQGEQF
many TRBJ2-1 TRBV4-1 ASSQQRGHNEQF
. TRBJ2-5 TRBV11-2 AGSLASGIRGQY
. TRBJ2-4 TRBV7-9 ASSLGLAGGRAKNIQY
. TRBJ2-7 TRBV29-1 SVGGTSINEQY
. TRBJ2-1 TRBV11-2 ASSSCGHNEQF
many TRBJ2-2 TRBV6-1 ASSLTALDTGELF
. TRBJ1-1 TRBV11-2 AGSSGGIEAF
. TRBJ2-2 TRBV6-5 AIRLSGTSIGELF
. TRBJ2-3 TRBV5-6 ASILRAGVGPDTQY
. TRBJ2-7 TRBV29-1 SVGGVSTYEQY
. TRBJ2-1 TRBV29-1 SISGTDSGAYNEQF
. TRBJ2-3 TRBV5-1 ASSLTGMATYTQY
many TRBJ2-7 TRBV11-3 ASSARGTLPSYEQY
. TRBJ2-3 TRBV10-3 ATKAGGPVDTQY
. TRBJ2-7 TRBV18 ASSPASGSSYEQY
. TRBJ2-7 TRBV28 ASSQTNGGGNEQY
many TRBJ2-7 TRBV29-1 SVDPTGTGSGEY
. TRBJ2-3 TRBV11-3 ASSSKGYWDTDTEY
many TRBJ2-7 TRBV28 ASREGAGSSYEQY
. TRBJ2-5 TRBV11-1 ARNNRGQTQY
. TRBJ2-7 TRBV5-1 ASSPGTATYEQY
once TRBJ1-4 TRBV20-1 SATGIGGGKLF
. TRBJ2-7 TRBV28 ASSRSGSRLEQY
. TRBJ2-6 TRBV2 ASSGDSGANVLT
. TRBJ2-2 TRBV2 ASSESRSNTGELF
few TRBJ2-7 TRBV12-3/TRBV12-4 ASSLAGVSSYEQY
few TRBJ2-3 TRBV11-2 ASIRNGYTDTQY
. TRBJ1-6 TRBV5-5 ASSPDRTNSPLH